This TCR beta chain was recorded in a study of blood T cell repertoires in COVID-19. Looking at the study overall: Samples of COVID-19 (acute and convalescent) were obtained from the United States, Italy and Spain. PBMCs, B-cell-depleted T cells, or T cells were the source of the cDNA or gDNA that made up the material.

Clinical history as reported by participants underpinned cohort assignment. CDR1 and CDR2 from the germline V gene are MNHEY and SMNVEV (reference sequence). The CDR3 runs to 15 residues. The V end was cut by 0 bases, the J end by 7 bases, with 13 bases between. Authors' analysis steps: The assay estimated nucleated cells by amplifying reference gene primers. Clones were sequenced by immunoSEQ multiplex PCR, and TCRdb holds only the in-frame ones, with some missing. The DNA was the basis for D and trimming; V, J and clone size are from that table. The table has about 220,000 clones, approximately 83% seen once.

This sequence joins TRBV27 and TRBJ2-1, with a tentative D call TRBD1 (5 bases). The source material was PBMCs or T cells enriched from blood (not recorded which). The receptor's source is a woman aged 60-75 years who had recovered from COVID-19. The CDR3 nucleotides are TGTGCCAGCAGTTTATCGGGGCCACCCGGGAATGAGCAGTTCTTC. Amino acids: CASSLSGPPGNEQFF.